Shown below are 15 T cell receptor beta chains from a single sample sequenced in a study of post-analysis software for immune sequencing data. Study-wide results and limits: The study found TRBV5-6, TRBV5-1 and TRBV20-1 among 4 or 5 TRBV segments more frequent in patients than controls.

Unique molecular identifiers tagged the TCR beta cDNA libraries. From the PCR reads, TCRdb called clonotypes with MiXCR, one entry per CDR3 protein. The sample lists 800,000 to 950,000 distinct CDR3 sequences; about 53% were seen once. Antigen specificity for these receptors is unknown. The sequenced sample consisted of blood. Receptors originate from a girl aged 5-17 years with multiple sclerosis.

This clonotype was found a few times. The chain links TRBV29-1 to TRBJ2-5; 7 bases map to TRBD1. Germline CDR1 SQVTM, CDR2 ANQGSEA. This CDR3 has 18 amino acids. After removal of 7 bases from V and 4 bases from J, the junction contained 24 bases not matched to a gene. The CDR3 loop is CSAGAPTGSLFLGETQYF. CDR3 DNA: TGCAGCGCTGGGGCGCCGACAGGGTCTTTGTTCCTGGGAGAGACCCAGTACTTC.

J is TRBJ2-7 and V is TRBV12-3 or TRBV12-4; possibly TRBD1 for D (6 bases). The CDR3 totals 14 residues. The ends were cut back, 7 bases at V and 0 bases at J, with 13 bases in the middle. The CDR3 protein is CASTRDRSSYEQYF. As DNA, the CDR3 is TGTGCCAGCACCCGTGACAGGAGCTCCTACGAGCAGTACTTC.

This chain joins TRBV2 and TRBJ2-1, with D uncertain. The V and J ends lost 8 bases and 0 bases respectively, with 11 bases between them. Germline assignment: CDR1 SNHLY and CDR2 FYNNEI. The CDR3 contains 14 residues. CDR3 nucleotide sequence: TGTGCCAGCCCTTCCCCGTACTCCTACAATGAGCAGTTCTTC. Translated: CASPSPYSYNEQFF.

This chain joins TRBV5-1 and TRBJ1-2, with 7 nucleotides matching TRBD1. Germline CDR1 and CDR2: SGHRS and YFSETQ. The CDR3 totals 15 residues. With 4 bases clipped from V and 0 bases from J, the junction kept 6 bases outside the gene matches. CDR3: CASSVTGEANYGYTF. The CDR3, as DNA: TGCGCCAGCAGCGTTACAGGGGAAGCTAACTATGGCTACACCTTC.

The CDR3 DNA sequence: TGTGCCAGCAGCGCCAAGACTAGCGGGAACACAGATACGCAGTATTTT. Encoded protein: CASSAKTSGNTDTQYF. The genes are TRBV9 and TRBJ2-3; TRBD2 matches at 11 bases. Trimming cost V 3 bases and J 2 bases; bases outside gene matches: 5. CDR3 length equals 16 residues. The germline CDR1 and CDR2 sequences are SGDLS and YYNGEE.

The V call is TRBV28, the J call TRBJ2-1; 12 bases are shared with TRBD2. The CDR3 spans 16 residues. Germline CDR1 reads MDHEN; CDR2 reads SYDVKM. V lost 6 bases to trimming and J lost 4 bases; unmatched junction nucleotides: 7. The DNA of the CDR3 is TGTGCCAGCAGACCCCTGGGACTAGCGGGTTACAATGAGCAGTTCTTC. Its translation is CASRPLGLAGYNEQFF.

A few counts support this clonotype. The V call is TRBV2, the J call TRBJ2-1; 9 nucleotides agree with TRBD2. The CDR3 extends over 14 amino acids. V dropped 2 bases and J dropped 6; count of bases not matched to a gene: 2. Germline CDR1 reads SNHLY; CDR2 reads FYNNEI. The CDR3: CASSELAGFNEQFF. The CDR3 DNA reads TGTGCCAGCAGTGAACTAGCGGGGTTCAATGAGCAGTTCTTC.

This chain links TRBV6-2 or TRBV6-3 with TRBJ1-2, with a possible D match to TRBD1 (6 bases). The germline V and J ends were trimmed by 4 bases and 0 bases, with 12 bases remaining between them. Germline V gene data show CDR1 as MNHEY and CDR2 as SVGEGT. The CDR3 runs 15 residues. This CDR3 reads CASSSPRGANYGYTF. CDR3 nucleotide sequence: TGTGCCAGCAGTTCGCCCAGGGGCGCTAACTATGGCTACACCTTC.

This chain joins TRBV5-1 and TRBJ2-5; 11 nucleotides align to TRBD2. V was clipped by 4 bases and J by 4 bases; unmatched bases: 9. CDR3 length: 16 residues. Germline assignment: CDR1 SGHRS and CDR2 YFSETQ. CDR3 loop: CASSPLTSGVGETQYF. CDR3 DNA sequence: TGCGCCAGCAGCCCCCTGACTAGCGGGGTGGGAGAGACCCAGTACTTC.

The chain links TRBV29-1 to TRBJ1-2; 8 bases map to TRBD1. The V gene end was trimmed by 6 bases and the J gene end by 7 bases; junction bases not matched to a gene: 7. This CDR3 has 12 residues. Germline CDR1 is SQVTM and CDR2 is ANQGSEA. CDR3 residues: CSVTGVLPGYTF. The CDR3 nucleotides are TGCAGCGTGACAGGGGTTCTCCCTGGCTACACCTTC. The variable domain in full, with the rest retrieved from reference TRBV29-1 and TRBJ1-2, is SAVISQKPSRDICQRGTSLTIQCQVDSQVTMMFWYRQQPGQSLTLIATANQGSEATYESGFVIDKFPISRPNLTFSTLTVSNMSPEDSSIYLCSVTGVLPGYTFGSGTRLTVV.

The chain carries TRBV4-2 and TRBJ2-5; 8 bases match TRBD2. This CDR3 has 15 amino acids. V shed 4 bases, J shed 4 bases, and the junction held 8 bases outside the gene matches. Germline CDR1 is LGHNA and CDR2 is YNFKEQ. This CDR3 reads CASSPPRGGGETQYF. DNA of the CDR3: TGTGCCAGCAGCCCACCCCGGGGGGGCGGAGAGACCCAGTACTTC.

This clonotype was recorded once. The chain couples TRBV2 to TRBJ2-1, with a tentative D call TRBD2 (5 bases). V was clipped by 10 bases and J by 1 base, with 14 bases between them. The V gene's germline CDR1 is SNHLY and CDR2 FYNNEI. The CDR3 loop spans 14 amino acids. CDR3 residues: CANNGESSYNEQFF. The DNA for the CDR3 is TGTGCCAACAACGGGGAGTCTTCCTACAATGAGCAGTTCTTC.

This clonotype was observed a handful of times. This sequence joins TRBV10-3 and TRBJ1-2; D may be TRBD1 (6 bases). Trimming shortened V by 11 bases and J by 3 bases, and 19 bases separated the two germline ends. Germline values: CDR1 ENHRY, CDR2 SYGVKD. CDR3 length: 14 residues. As DNA, the CDR3 is TGTGCCGCCTCGGAGACAGGCCAATACTATGGCTACACCTTC. Its protein product is CAASETGQYYGYTF.

The rearrangement uses TRBV10-3 and TRBJ2-4; D ambiguous. Near its end, the DNA agrees better with TRBJ2-7, so the J call may be wrong. The germline V gene encodes CDR1 ENHRY and CDR2 SYGVKD. The CDR3 has 13 residues. CDR3 coding DNA: TGTGCCATCAGTGAGGGCCCCCGGTACGAGCAGTACTTC. Translating it yields CAISEGPRYEQYF.

The chain combines TRBV6-5 with TRBJ2-5; the D gene is possibly TRBD2 (6 bases). V shed 2 bases and J shed 5 bases, with 12 bases lying between them. Germline CDR1 reads MNHEY; CDR2 reads SVGAGI. This CDR3 is 14 amino acids long. The CDR3 bases are TGTGCCAGCAGTTACGTGGGGACTTGGGAGACCCAGTACTTC. Protein: CASSYVGTWETQYF.